These 7 T cell receptor beta chains share one sample of origin, sequenced in a study of cytomegalovirus exposure and HLA in healthy donors. PCR primers comprised 60 Vbeta and 13 Jbeta primers. Profiled with immunoSEQ multiplex PCR; TCRdb holds only in-frame clones, not every one. The sample includes roughly 100,000 clones, over 70% of them seen just once. Sequencing used PBMCs. The source is a woman aged 40 to 50 in good health and CMV-seropositive.

This clone appeared once. The chain recombines TRBV9 with TRBJ2-3; 9 bases align to TRBD2. The trim removed 4 bases at V and 5 bases at J, leaving 14 bases unmatched. Germline-derived CDR1 and CDR2 are SGDLS and YYNGEE. The length of the CDR3 is 17 residues. The CDR3 spells CASSPEGGGGAVDTQYF. The CDR3 DNA is TGTGCCAGCAGCCCCGAAGGGGGCGGGGGGGCAGTAGATACGCAGTATTTT.

The V gene is TRBV6-4, the J gene TRBJ1-2; TRBD1 might be the D (5 bases). The length of the CDR3 is 19 residues. Between the trimmed V and J ends, which lost 5 bases and 0 bases, there was a span of 25 bases. The germline gives CDR1 MRHNA, CDR2 SNTAGT. The CDR3 loop is CASSNHFPRPGVANYGYTF. CDR3 sequence (DNA): TGTGCCAGCAGTAACCACTTCCCCAGGCCGGGGGTCGCTAACTATGGCTACACCTTC.

This clone is a singleton in its sample. The chain combines TRBV18 with TRBJ1-2; 9 bases match TRBD1. The CDR3 is made up of 15 amino acids. The J segment lost 3 bases and the V segment lost 5 bases, leaving 7 bases of the junction unmatched. Germline-derived CDR1 and CDR2 are KGHSH and LQKENI. The DNA of the CDR3 is TGTGCCAGCTCATCGACTACAGGGGGCGACTATGGCTACACCTTC. Its translation is CASSSTTGGDYGYTF.

V usage is TRBV5-4 and J usage is TRBJ2-1; D ambiguous. This CDR3 comprises 12 residues. Looked up from germline, CDR1 is SGHNT and CDR2 is YYREEE (reference sequence). V was cut by 4 bases and J by 7 bases, with 9 bases left in between. As DNA, the CDR3 is TGTGCCAGCAGCACTCCGGGTAATGAGCAGTTCTTC. Its protein product is CASSTPGNEQFF. Based on the CDR3 plus reference TRBV5-4 and TRBJ2-1, the full variable domain is ETGVTQSPTHLIKTRGQQVTLRCSSQSGHNTVSWYQQALGQGPQFIFQYYREEENGRGNFPPRFSGLQFPNYSSELNVNALELDDSALYLCASSTPGNEQFFGPGTRLTVL.

The DNA of the CDR3 is TGTGCCAGCAGCCGCAGGGGGCCTGAAAAACTGTTTTTT. Amino acids: CASSRRGPEKLFF. The gene calls are TRBV5-8 and TRBJ1-4, with TRBD1 matching 8 bases. Germline loops: CDR1 SGHTS, CDR2 YDEGEE. Losses at the gene ends were 4 bases for V and 7 bases for J; bases not matched to a gene: 3. CDR3 length: 13 amino acids.

The V and J genes are TRBV5-8 and TRBJ2-1, with 15 bases that match TRBD2. The CDR3 sequence is 15 residues long. Per germline, CDR1 SGHTS and CDR2 YDEGEE. Trimming removed 5 bases from V and 6 bases from J; junction bases left unmatched: 3. CDR3 sequence reads: CASSWGLAGGNEQFF. The CDR3 region has the DNA TGTGCCAGCAGTTGGGGACTAGCGGGGGGCAATGAGCAGTTCTTC.

The CDR3 region has the DNA TGCAGCGTGACATGGACAGGGACCTACGAGCAGTACTTC. Protein sequence: CSVTWTGTYEQYF. The J gene is TRBJ2-5, the V gene TRBV29-1; 8 bases match TRBD1. The DNA end favors TRBJ2-7, so the J call may be wrong. The CDR3 totals 13 residues. In germline, CDR1 is SQVTM, CDR2 ANQGSEA.